Detailed here is one T cell receptor beta chain. A far larger clone lies a single base away; this is likely a read error. The sample comes from a study of T cells in localized non-small cell lung cancer. Deletions cut 4 bases from V and 4 bases from J, with 8 bases between. This CDR3 region has 12 residues. Germline V gene lookup returns CDR1 SGHRS and CDR2 YFSETQ. Using immunoSEQ multiplex PCR, the repertoire was profiled, and TCRdb retains in-frame clones only, with some absent. The sample yields 30,000 to 40,000 clones, roughly 78% seen once. The sequences come from peripheral blood, collected before any cancer treatment. V and J are TRBV5-1 and TRBJ1-1; D perhaps matches TRBD1 (5 bases). This receptor was identified in an older male donor with stage II squamous cell lung carcinoma. CDR3 sequence reads: CASSPDSTEAFF. The DNA for the CDR3 is TGCGCCAGCAGCCCTGACAGCACTGAAGCTTTCTTT.